The present T cell receptor (beta chain) was sequenced within a study of blood T cell repertoires in COVID-19. Looking at the study overall: The United States, Italy and Spain were the sources of the acute and convalescent COVID-19 samples.

The germline V gene has CDR1 LGHDT and CDR2 YNNKEL (reference sequence). This CDR3 region has 16 residues. J gave up 6 bases and V 0 bases, and 4 bases lay outside the gene matches. Profiled with immunoSEQ multiplex PCR; TCRdb holds only in-frame clones, not every one. Of 200,000 to 300,000 clones listed, 75% to 90% are singletons. This clonotype was sampled from a man under 40 with active or convalescent COVID-19. V is TRBV3-1 (or the pseudogene TRBV3-2) and J is TRBJ1-4; 10 bases match TRBD1. Sequencing was carried out using peripheral blood. The CDR3 DNA reads TGTGCCAGCAGCCAAGATGACAGGGGGCAGGATGAAAAACTGTTTTTT. It encodes CASSQDDRGQDEKLFF.